Listed below are T cell receptor beta chains from one sample, sequenced in a study of blood T cell repertoires in COVID-19. Using immunoSEQ multiplex PCR, the repertoire was profiled, and TCRdb retains in-frame clones only, with some absent. The repertoire includes around 300,000 clones, just under 90% of them detected once, and just under 9.5% sits in the top ten. Sequencing was performed on PBMCs or T cells enriched from blood (not recorded which). These receptors were collected from a woman in her twenties or thirties who had recovered from COVID-19. Both conserved end residues are part of each CDR3. D genes are given only for firm matches. For some rows the clone size is stated as once, few or many, or as a class when expanded; others skip it.

V: TRBV5-1; size: NA; J: TRBJ1-1; D: NA; DNA: TGCGCCAGCAGCTTGTTGGCGGGGGAGAACACTGAAGCTTTCTTT; CDR3: CASSLLAGENTEAFF
V: TRBV13; size: NA; J: TRBJ2-1; D: TRBD2; DNA: TGTGCCAGCAGCCCTAAGCGGGAGCGCGATGAGCAGTTCTTC; CDR3: CASSPKRERDEQFF
V: TRBV15; size: NA; J: TRBJ1-1; D: NA; DNA: TGTGCCACCAGCAGACCCTCACAGGGCGTTACTGAAGCTTTCTTT; CDR3: CATSRPSQGVTEAFF
V: TRBV12-3/TRBV12-4; size: NA; J: TRBJ2-7; D: NA; DNA: TGTGCCAGCACATATAACAGGGACGAGCAGTACTTC; CDR3: CASTYNRDEQYF
V: TRBV7-5; size: NA; J: TRBJ2-7; D: NA; DNA: TGTGCCAGATTCGTACAGGTAGGATACGAGCAGTACTTC; CDR3: CARFVQVGYEQYF
V: TRBV30; size: NA; J: TRBJ1-2; D: NA; DNA: TGTGCCTGGAGCGGGGGGACGTTGGGCTATGGCTACACCTTC; CDR3: CAWSGGTLGYGYTF
V: TRBV19; size: NA; J: TRBJ1-6; D: TRBD1; DNA: TGTGCCAGTAGTATACAGGGGGATTCACCCCTCCACTTT; CDR3: CASSIQGDSPLHF
V: TRBV28; size: NA; J: TRBJ2-5; D: NA; DNA: TGTGCCAGCAGTCCCCCGCCGGGGGTACAAGAGACCCAGTACTTC; CDR3: CASSPPPGVQETQYF
V: TRBV5-4; size: NA; J: TRBJ1-4; D: NA; DNA: TGTGCCAGCAGTAGCAACAGGAACGGTGAAAAACTGTTTTTT; CDR3: CASSSNRNGEKLFF
V: TRBV10-1; size: NA; J: TRBJ1-4; D: NA; DNA: TGCGCCAGCAGTGAGTCGCTCAGGGTGGAAAAACTGTTTTTT; CDR3: CASSESLRVEKLFF
V: TRBV19; size: NA; J: TRBJ1-5; D: NA; DNA: TGTGCCAGTATGAGATCCTCAGGGGAATATCAGCCCCAGCATTTT; CDR3: CASMRSSGEYQPQHF
V: TRBV19; size: NA; J: TRBJ2-7; D: NA; DNA: TGTGCCAGTAGTATAGGGGGGGAGAACTACGAGCAGTACTTC; CDR3: CASSIGGENYEQYF
V: TRBV5-5; size: NA; J: TRBJ1-5; D: TRBD1; DNA: TGTGCCAGCAGCTTGGGGCAGGGGGCGCTCAATCAGCCCCAGCATTTT; CDR3: CASSLGQGALNQPQHF
V: TRBV19; size: NA; J: TRBJ2-2; D: TRBD2; DNA: TGTGCCACCGAGACTAGCGGGAGGAAATTTGGCACCGGGGAGCTGTTTTTT; CDR3: CATETSGRKFGTGELFF
V: TRBV5-1; size: once; J: TRBJ1-4; D: NA; DNA: TGCGCCAGCAGCTTGGGGTATGACAGATCTAATGAAAAACTGTTTTTT; CDR3: CASSLGYDRSNEKLFF
V: TRBV30; size: NA; J: TRBJ2-1; D: TRBD2; DNA: TGTGCCTGGAGTGTACTAGCGGTTTTTAATGAGCAGTTCTTC; CDR3: CAWSVLAVFNEQFF
V: TRBV27; size: few; J: TRBJ1-3; D: NA; DNA: TGTGCCAGCATGAGCTCTGGAAACACCATATATTTT; CDR3: CASMSSGNTIYF